This record looks at one T cell receptor beta chain sequence and its context. It has no known antigen specificity. Base qualities are not recorded, but no much larger clone differs from it by a single base. The data were taken from a study of vaccination and CD4 T cells after COVID-19 (dated by TCRdb to between 2021 and 2023). For the study in its entirety: Convalescent patients had a positive SARS-CoV-2 result on nasal swab PCR, and of these patients, several had mild disease and one had severe disease. In the convalescent cohort there were six males and four females, among whom were two Hispanic individuals, seven Caucasians, two Asians and one multiracial person. Each participant got two doses of either the Pfizer-BioNTech BNT162b2 vaccine (n=8) or the Moderna mRNA-1273 vaccine (n=2). Post-COVID blood samples from convalescent patients were collected a median of around 100 days after diagnosis, with a range of 35 to 161 days. Post-vaccine blood samples were collected a median of about 11 weeks after the second vaccine dose, ranging from about 13 to 241 days. Overlapping spike peptide pools from SARS-CoV-2 and from the common cold coronaviruses HCoV-NL63, HCoV-OC43 and HCoV-229E were used as culture stimuli. Control cultures used a CEFX viral epitope pool as positive control, an HIV-1 Nef peptide pool as negative control, or no peptide. The spike-specific CD4+ TCR repertoire was compared before and after mRNA vaccination in about nine COVID-19 convalescent patients and 4 infection-naive healthy vaccine recipients.

The investigation overall reported the following: Among the post-vaccine SARS-CoV-2-reactive clones in convalescent patients, a median 86.3% showed up only after vaccination, which suggests vaccine-specific priming. In convalescent patients, nearly all vaccine-specific clones (304 of 307) were found to be mono-reactive for SARS-CoV-2 spike rather than cross-reactive with common cold coronaviruses. Relatively few convalescent patients were included in the study, and early timepoints after natural infection were not analyzed. The median number of SARS-CoV-2-reactive clonotypes rose from under 25 after infection to some 37 after vaccination, but the change was not significant.

The treatment or condition tag for this specimen amounts to: roughly 11-day PBMC culture with coronavirus spike peptide pools or control peptides (ViraFEST assay). The study used the ViraFEST assay, which expanded antigen-specific T cells with peptide pools and then identified expanded clonotypes by TCR sequencing. The positive SARS-CoV-2 PCR tests of the convalescent patients were dated from March to December 2020, before the Alpha, Beta and Delta variants emerged in the United States. Roughly 2.1 million PBMCs per well were cultured in IMDM with approximately 5% human AB serum and roughly 9.3 IU/ml IL-2, plus 10 ug/ml peptide pools. Half of the culture medium was replaced with fresh IL-2-containing medium on days 3 and 7. Once the cells had been in culture for about 10 days, the EasySep CD4+ T cell isolation kit was used to isolate CD4+ T cells by negative selection. Ficoll-Paque Plus gradient centrifugation was used to isolate PBMCs from whole blood, and the isolated PBMCs were then either used fresh or cryopreserved at -140C. Culture conditions were generally each tested in triplicate wells.

Library construction relied on PCR. TCR sequencing of DNA from cultured CD4+ T cells used the Oncomine TCR Beta short-read assay at the Johns Hopkins FTIC core. Genomic DNA was extracted from the cultured CD4+ T cells with the QIAamp micro DNA kit. The Oncomine TCR Beta libraries from cultured CD4+ T cells were pooled using unique dual indexes and then sequenced on an Illumina iSeq 100. The original pipeline was this. Non-productive sequences were removed, and CDR3s not starting with C, not ending with F or W, or shorter than 7 amino acids were discarded. The MANAFEST web application identified antigen-specific clonotypes by comparing peptide-stimulated wells against reference wells and other culture wells. For a clone to be called positive, the clone needed an FDR below 0.05, an odds ratio above 5, and a productive frequency above 0.1% in at least two of three replicate wells. A clonotype was classed as cross-reactive if the clonotype showed significant expansion both in SARS-CoV-2 spike wells and in at least one common cold coronavirus spike condition. CDR3 homology was assessed with Levenshtein distances (stringdist) and unrooted phylogenetic trees (ape) in R version 3.6.1. The public reads were reanalyzed by TCRdb: fastp trimming at Q25, MiXCR alignment, in-frame beta chains only. Identical CDR3 protein sequences are pooled into one entry, listed with their most common genes and DNA. The V and J calls and clone size are TCRdb's, not the authors'. The sample data list about 4,000 distinct CDR3 sequences, and 70% to 80% of these were observed just once. The ten biggest clones cover 30% to 35% of the sample.

The sample comprised CD4+ T cells from blood, cultured in vitro. The sequence derives from a human donor who had recovered from COVID-19.

The CDR3 has the sequence CACLALNTEAFF. The nucleotides are TGTGCCTGTCTGGCGTTGAACACTGAAGCTTTCTTT. The V and J segments used are TRBV30 and TRBJ1-1, with an unclear D gene assignment. V was cut back by 6 bases and J by 0 bases, leaving a gap of 8 bases between them. The germline V gene (reference sequence) specifies GTSNPN as CDR1 and SVGIG as CDR2. The CDR3 runs 12 amino acids, cysteine and phenylalanine included. The DNA shown is the 36-base CDR3, in frame from base 1.